This TCR beta chain was sequenced in a study of shared clonotypes between healthy human individuals (TCRdb year 2020). Concerning the study at large: The cohort included three men and a couple of women between 18 and 49 years of age. To increase sequencing depth and limit assay-specific biases, different laboratories used diverse techniques to prepare libraries and sequence TCR repertoires. Blood TCR repertoires of about 5 healthy adults were deeply sequenced to estimate repertoire size and the extent of clonotype sharing between individuals. For each donor, CD4 naive and CD4 memory were each given three plates, CD8 naive was given two plates, and CD8 memory was given one plate. Each donor's leukapheresis produced roughly between roughly 0.85 and 10 billion PBMCs. The paper as a whole reports these results and caveats: Estimated clonotype richness was generally larger for naive than for memory subsets. Incomplete sequencing was indicated by rarefaction of sorted-subset datasets, despite the large sequencing depth. The small number of donors limited the genetic and exposure-history diversity represented. Pairwise subsampling led to the expectation that sequencing depth would affect the degree of clonotype sharing among donors. Higher generation probabilities were observed for clonotypes shared by all four sorted-subset donors than for non-shared clonotypes. Sampling was limited to blood, and TCR repertoires in tissue likely differ from TCR repertoires in blood. About 5% of naive CD4, 3.5% of naive CD8, 2.3% of memory CD4, and approximately 0.4% of memory CD8 clonotypes were shared across several donors.

Using the deep immunoSEQ assay, TCR CDR3 regions were amplified from genomic DNA by multiplex PCR. Extracted genomic DNA from each cell subset was spread evenly across all wells of several immunoSEQ 96-well plates, with each plate serving as a replicate. For sorted subsets, roughly 200 ng genomic DNA, equal to 30,000 to 35,000 T cell genomes, was loaded into each replicate PCR. The purified libraries were quantified using a Qubit 3.0 fluorometer, sized with a Bioanalyzer 2100, and then quantified again using the KAPA Library Quantification kit. Each immunoSEQ 96-well plate was sequenced on its own single-read 150-cycle Illumina NextSeq 550 flow cell. The study's own analysis went as follows. The immunoSEQ output contained only junctional sequences without quality scores, so filtering could not match that applied to full-length reads. To assign V/J genes and CDR3, sequences were annotated against IMGT germline references using PyIR, a Python wrapper for IgBLAST v1.9. Reads with weak V/J assignments (E-value above 1e-6), missing CDR3, stop codons, out-of-frame junctions, or ambiguous translated residues were removed. V3J clonotypes were defined by identical inferred V gene, J gene, and CDR3 amino acid sequence. Percentage overlap between repertoires was computed as shared unique clonotypes divided by the size of the smaller repertoire. Three approaches were used to assess repertoire richness: RTK rarefaction, the Chao1 estimator, and Recon v2.1 estimates of unobserved clonotypes. OLGA was used to compute generation probabilities for all TCRbeta clonotypes that the gDNA method yielded from a few donors. Drawn from immuneACCESS, this table holds only the in-frame rearrangements with V and J called that TCRdb kept. Clones are partly lost; checked studies trace under half to an unresolved V gene and leave the rest unexplained. For V, J and clone size, that table is used; D and trimming come from the DNA. The sample data list about 610,000 clones, and around 96% of these were observed just once. The top ten clonotypes cover around 0.1% of the sample.

CD8 naive samples consisted of CD45RO-negative cells that were positively selected for CCR7, yielding a CD45RA+CCR7+ population without TemRA cells. The donors were healthy, HIV-negative adults with no recently reported acute infections or vaccinations. Every donor was a Caucasian adult living in Nashville, Tennessee, USA. Blood was obtained by leukapheresis, after which PBMCs were separated by Ficoll-Histopaque density gradient centrifugation and cryopreserved in liquid nitrogen vapor phase. Purity and quantity of every magnetically sorted T cell population were checked by analytical flow cytometry. Genomic DNA was isolated from each sorted fraction and quantified by UV absorbance on a Nanodrop 2000c. On this clone: Its target antigen remains unknown. It has no much larger one-base neighbor in the sample; base qualities were not kept.

What was sequenced was naive CD8+ T cells sorted from blood. The cell subset or site label, read with the paper, signifies: CD45RA+CCR7+. This TCR was recovered from a woman aged 25 to 45 in good health.

This receptor carries the CDR3 CASSWGQGPNYGYTF. The DNA sequence follows: TGCGCCAGCAGTTGGGGACAGGGACCTAACTATGGCTACACCTTC. Here the chain combines TRBV5-1 and TRBJ1-2; 9 bases in the middle match TRBD1. V ends up 5 bases short and J 0 bases short, with an unmatched junction base count of 5. Measured from the cysteine to the phenylalanine, the CDR3 is 15 residues long. Only the CDR3 region is kept as DNA, spanning 45 bases read in frame from base 1. In the germline V gene, CDR1 corresponds to SGHRS and CDR2 to YFSETQ. The full variable domain, completed from the reference TRBV5-1 and TRBJ1-2 proteins outside the CDR3, reads KAGVTQTPRYLIKTRGQQVTLSCSPISGHRSVSWYQQTPGQGLQFLFEYFSETQRNKGNFPGRFSGRQFSNSRSEMNVSTLELGDSALYLCASSWGQGPNYGYTFGSGTRLTVV.